This TCR beta chain was captured by sequencing in a study of shared clonotypes between healthy human individuals. Turning to this clone: Antigen: not known.

TCRdb's copy holds only in-frame clones and misses some; the assay was immunoSEQ multiplex PCR. This sample has some 1.1 million clones; around 77% occur once, and the top ten carry about 0.94%. Study-level findings and limits: The study generally estimated greater richness for naive than memory subsets.

There were no recent acute infections or vaccinations among the donors, who were healthy HIV-negative adults. The authors divided CD4+ cells into CD45RA+ naive and CD45RA-negative memory subsets. The V gene's germline CDR1 is SEHNR and CDR2 FQNEAQ (reference sequence). The length of the CDR3 is 15 residues. J gave up 5 bases and V 3 bases, and 5 bases lay outside the gene matches. This chain links TRBV7-9 with TRBJ2-7, with TRBD1 matching 12 bases. The sequenced material came from memory CD4+ T cells from PBMCs. Subset in this sample: CD45RA-negative fraction. The sequence was collected from a man between 18 and 35 years old in good health. Some clones in this sample may be carry-over from other donors' samples. The CDR3 sequence: CASSFGTGGFNEQYF. For the CDR3, the DNA is TGTGCCAGCAGCTTCGGGACAGGGGGCTTCAACGAGCAGTACTTC.